These 10 T cell receptor beta chains share one sample of origin, sequenced in a study of post-analysis software for immune sequencing data. General study findings and limits: Patients used a few TRBV segments, including TRBV5-6, TRBV5-1 and TRBV20-1, more often than controls.

These receptors' antigens are unknown. TCR beta cDNA libraries included unique molecular identifiers. TCRdb re-analysed the PCR reads in MiXCR, keeping a single row per CDR3 protein. The sample consists of 350,000 to 450,000 distinct CDR3 sequences, around 33% of them appearing once. The specimen was blood. The receptors here all came from a girl between 10 and 17 years old with multiple sclerosis.

There are a few counts of this clonotype. V is TRBV12-3 or TRBV12-4 and J is TRBJ1-5; the D is unclear. The CDR3 is 12 amino acids. Trimming shortened V by 2 bases and J by 5 bases, and 4 bases separated the two germline ends. CDR3 DNA: TGTGCCAGCAGTTTATCTGATCAGCCCCAGCATTTT. It yields the protein CASSLSDQPQHF.

In its sample, this clonotype was seen a few times. The rearrangement uses TRBV5-1 and TRBJ1-2; D is uncertain. The CDR3 sequence is 15 residues long. Germline CDR1 SGHRS, CDR2 YFSETQ. With 4 bases removed from V and 4 bases from J, the gap between germline ends came to 17 bases. Here the CDR3 reads CASSLTVLGGYGYTF. The CDR3 bases are TGCGCCAGCAGCCTTACGGTCCTTGGCGGCTATGGCTACACCTTC. The full variable domain, in which reference TRBV5-1 and TRBJ1-2 provide the parts outside the CDR3, is KAGVTQTPRYLIKTRGQQVTLSCSPISGHRSVSWYQQTPGQGLQFLFEYFSETQRNKGNFPGRFSGRQFSNSRSEMNVSTLELGDSALYLCASSLTVLGGYGYTFGSGTRLTVV.

The chain carries TRBV5-1 and TRBJ2-1, with D uncertain. Trimming removed 0 bases at V and 0 bases at J, with 13 bases between. This CDR3 is built from 17 residues. Germline assignment: CDR1 SGHRS and CDR2 YFSETQ. CDR3 nucleotide sequence: TGCGCCAGCAGCTTGGAGGGTCTTATGAGCTCCTACAATGAGCAGTTCTTC. This translates into CASSLEGLMSSYNEQFF.

The rearrangement joins TRBV14 to TRBJ2-3; the match to TRBD2 covers 11 bases. J gave up 6 bases and V 3 bases, and 11 bases lay outside the gene matches. Germline V gene data show CDR1 as SGHDN and CDR2 as FVKESK. The CDR3 runs 17 residues. CDR3 region: CASSQHERLAGRDTQYF. The CDR3 DNA reads as TGTGCCAGCAGCCAGCACGAACGACTAGCGGGGCGGGATACGCAGTATTTT.

This clonotype was observed a handful of times. J is TRBJ2-7 and V is TRBV20-1, with TRBD1 identical over 12 bases. Germline V gene sequence: CDR1 DFQATT, CDR2 SNEGSKA (reference sequence). The CDR3 covers 15 residues. V shed 6 bases and J 4 bases; nucleotides not matched to a gene: 10. The DNA of the CDR3 is TGCAGTGCAATGAATCCGGGACAGGGGGCATACGAGCAGTACTTC. Amino acids: CSAMNPGQGAYEQYF.

The chain uses TRBV25-1 and TRBJ1-2; D is possibly TRBD1 (5 bases). V was pared by 4 bases and J by 3 bases, with 6 bases between. CDR1 and CDR2 (germline): MGHDK, SYGVNS. The CDR3 has 12 residues. CDR3 nucleotide sequence: TGTGCCAGCAGTGCAGGGCACTATGGCTACACCTTC. Translating gives CASSAGHYGYTF.

This rearrangement joins TRBV12-3 or TRBV12-4 to TRBJ1-2; D not certain. Between the trimmed V and J ends, which lost 2 bases and 4 bases, there was a span of 8 bases. CDR3 length equals 13 residues. This chain's CDR3 is CASSLLRSYGYTF. Written as DNA, the CDR3 is TGTGCCAGCAGTTTACTGAGGAGCTATGGCTACACCTTC.

The DNA for the CDR3 is TGCAGCGCCGACACAGGGGACACTGAAGCTTTCTTT. Translating it yields CSADTGDTEAFF. V is TRBV29-1 and J is TRBJ1-1; 7 bases align to TRBD1. The V gene end was trimmed by 7 bases and the J gene end by 3 bases; junction bases not matched to a gene: 5. Germline loops: CDR1 SQVTM, CDR2 ANQGSEA. The CDR3 has 12 amino acids.

The chain carries TRBV7-2 and TRBJ2-5; 9 positions agree with TRBD1. V trimming: 5 bases; J trimming: 2 bases; junction bases outside the gene matches: 9. Germline V gene sequence: CDR1 SGHTA, CDR2 FQGNSA. The CDR3 is 16 amino acids. The CDR3 loop reads CASSLQFDRGQETQYF. The CDR3 nucleotides read TGTGCCAGCAGCCTTCAATTTGACAGGGGGCAAGAGACCCAGTACTTC.

This sequence joins TRBV4-2 and TRBJ2-7, with 9 bases aligning to TRBD2. The ends lost 4 bases at V and 3 bases at J; junction bases unmatched: 10. Germline V CDR1 and CDR2: LGHNA, YNFKEQ. The CDR3 covers 16 residues. The CDR3 here is CASSPLDSGGFYEQYF. DNA for the CDR3: TGTGCCAGCAGCCCCCTCGATAGCGGGGGCTTCTACGAGCAGTACTTC.